This TCR beta chain came from a study of CD8 T cells in Susac syndrome. Germline CDR1 and CDR2: SGHRS and YFSETQ. The CDR3 has 16 amino acids. V was trimmed by 4 bases and J by 6 bases, leaving 20 bases between them. Sequencing of TCR beta, carried out with a high-throughput approach, was applied to CD8+ and CD4+ T cells from the blood. Relapsing-remitting disease, either stable or active, was present in the multiple sclerosis controls, who were treatment-naive patients. TEMRA cells were FACS-enriched and CD8+ and CD4+ T cells negatively isolated. After extraction with the RNeasy kit, about 0.5 to 1 ug of the RNA was reverse transcribed using random hexamers. Amplification of TCR beta CDR3 was carried out by immunoSEQ multiplex PCR, which covered 54 Vbeta and 13 Jbeta segments. TCRdb redid the calling of the immunoSEQ multiplex PCR reads with MiXCR, one entry per CDR3 protein. The repertoire includes more than 95,000 distinct CDR3 sequences, 85% to 95% of them detected once, and roughly 0.088% sits in the top ten.

Sequenced material: CD4+ T cells from PBMCs. This TCR came from a human donor with multiple sclerosis. The chain recombines TRBV5-1 with TRBJ2-4; the D gene could be TRBD1 or TRBD2 (6 bases each). The CDR3 loop reads CASSPMGAGRRNIQYF. The DNA for the CDR3 is TGCGCCAGCAGCCCGATGGGGGCAGGGAGGCGAAACATTCAGTACTTC.